The present T cell receptor (beta chain) was sequenced within a study of persistence of HIV-infected CD4 T cells. The overall study: Isolated cells were CMV- and HIV-1 Gag-responding CD4+ T cells.

Cells were stimulated with overlapping HIV-1 Gag 15-mer peptides. Memory cells lacking CD40L and CD69 with high CD45RO were sorted. For around 18 hours, CD8-depleted PBMCs received anti-CD28/CD49d costimulation, a CD40-blocking antibody and enfuvirtide. The CDR3 sequence is 17 residues long. V was clipped by 5 bases and J by 4 bases, with 21 bases between them. From germline, CDR1 is MRHNA and CDR2 SNTAGT. Findings and limits, study-wide: Rare CMV-responding cells carrying HIV-1 proviruses were not analyzed separately for TCR.

In regard to this clone: Its antigen is unidentified.

This was the immunoSEQ version 4 assay in survey mode. Each sample used up to about 1 ug genomic DNA diluted to 10 ng/uL. Only in-frame clones appear in the TCRdb table, and some are missing; sequencing was by immunoSEQ multiplex PCR. The sample holds about 40,000 clones; 75% to 85% are singletons and the top ten take 14%. This sequence joins TRBV6-4 and TRBJ1-3; tentative D call: TRBD1 (6 bases). The TCR originated in an adult man with HIV who was CMV-seropositive. Specimen: CD4+ T cells sorted from PBMCs after approximately 18-hour stimulation, collected from a patient who received antiretroviral therapy. The DNA of the CDR3 is TGTGCCAGCAGTAACACTCAAGGGGGGGCGCTCGGAAACACCATATATTTT. Its protein is CASSNTQGGALGNTIYF.